This T cell receptor beta chain came from a study of OX40 agonist ivuxolimab in advanced cancers. Study details: All patients had ivuxolimab intravenously every 2 weeks at 0.01 to 10 mg/kg. Subjects had a mean age of around 63 years, with a range of about 20 to 85; more than 70% were male. A partial response was reached by three patients: one with hepatocellular carcinoma and two with cutaneous melanoma.

CDR1 and CDR2 (germline): MNHEY, SMNVEV (reference sequence). The CDR3 runs to 15 residues. The V end was cut by 2 bases, the J end by 0 bases, with 11 bases between. Sequencing used immunoSEQ multiplex PCR; TCRdb keeps in-frame clones, though not all of them. This table has 50,000 or so clones, around 93% appearing once. This clone has just one count. Sample: CD4+ or CD8+ T cells sorted from blood, taken in a trial of the OX40 agonist ivuxolimab. This receptor was taken from an adult with an advanced solid tumor such as melanoma, head and neck, liver or kidney cancer. The chain employs TRBV27 and TRBJ2-7; unclear D gene. CDR3 loop: CASSLGPFPSYEQYF. The CDR3 region has the DNA TGTGCCAGCAGTTTAGGGCCGTTTCCCTCCTACGAGCAGTACTTC.